This T cell receptor beta chain emerged from a study of long-term antiretroviral therapy in people with HIV. Study-level points and caveats: Controls had broader CDR3 length ranges than HIV repertoires did. Pre-ART clonal expansions dominated every time point's repertoire. The study found that diversity rose after ART but stayed below transplant donor controls.

Survey-level immunoSEQ v3.0 assays were run. Sequencing was directed toward about 35,000-50,000 T-cell genomes in each sample. Data came from immunoSEQ multiplex PCR; TCRdb stores just in-frame clones and leaves some out. The table has 24,000 or so clones, 70% to 90% seen once. With 0 bases removed from V and 7 bases from J, the gap between germline ends came to 9 bases. Germline CDR1 reads SGHDN; CDR2 reads FVKESK. This CDR3 contains 13 residues. With regard to this clone: Antigen: not known.

This sequence was found in a woman in her 30s with HIV. The input for sequencing was unsorted PBMCs, taken 1.9 years after starting antiretroviral therapy. The chain uses TRBV14 and TRBJ1-2, with no clear D. The chain's CDR3 is CASSQDDRFGYTF. The CDR3 region has the DNA TGTGCCAGCAGCCAAGATGATCGCTTTGGCTACACCTTC. Complete variable domain (other parts from reference TRBV14 and TRBJ1-2): EAGVTQFPSHSVIEKGQTVTLRCDPISGHDNLYWYRRVMGKEIKFLLHFVKESKQDESGMPNNRFLAERTGGTYSTLKVQPAELEDSGVYFCASSQDDRFGYTFGSGTRLTVV.